Listed below are T cell receptor beta chains from one sample, sequenced in a study of cytomegalovirus exposure and HLA in healthy donors. Clones were read by immunoSEQ multiplex PCR, and TCRdb kept only the in-frame ones, dropping some. In the table there are some 180,000 clones, around 76% of which are singletons. Sequencing was carried out using PBMCs. The receptors originated from a middle-aged man in good health and CMV-seronegative. Each CDR3 is given with its conserved first and last residue. The order of the fields is D gene, J gene, V gene, clone size, CDR3 protein, CDR3 DNA. The D gene is left open where the match is weak. Size tells how often a clone was seen (once, few, many) or the class of an expanded clone, and some rows leave it out.

TRBD1 TRBJ1-5 TRBV19 NA CASSMGGRGQNQPQHF TGTGCCAGTAGTATGGGGGGCAGGGGGCAGAATCAGCCCCAGCATTTT
NA TRBJ2-2 TRBV5-6 NA CASSLGYTNTGELFF TGTGCCAGCAGCTTGGGGTACACGAACACCGGGGAGCTGTTTTTT
TRBD2 TRBJ2-2 TRBV2 NA CASSPPGTTTGELFF TGTGCCAGCAGCCCCCCCGGGACTACAACCGGGGAGCTGTTTTTT
NA TRBJ1-1 TRBV19 NA CASSIDGGREAFF TGTGCCAGTAGTATAGATGGGGGCCGGGAAGCTTTCTTT
NA TRBJ2-6 TRBV9 NA CASSSARQRWSGANVLTF TGTGCCAGCAGCTCGGCCAGACAGCGCTGGTCTGGGGCCAACGTCCTGACTTTC
TRBD2 TRBJ2-1 TRBV5-1 NA CASGGLADYSEQFF TGCGCCAGCGGCGGACTAGCCGACTACAGTGAGCAGTTCTTC
NA TRBJ2-1 TRBV6-5 NA CASSPRRAGRNEQFF TGTGCCAGCAGCCCTCGGAGGGCTGGACGCAATGAGCAGTTCTTC
TRBD1 TRBJ1-1 TRBV11-2 few CASSLEGPGGFTEAFF TGTGCCAGCAGCTTAGAAGGGCCAGGGGGCTTTACTGAAGCTTTCTTT
TRBD2 TRBJ2-4 TRBV19 NA CASTFAGISGGENIQYF TGTGCCAGTACCTTCGCGGGTATTAGCGGGGGGGAGAACATTCAGTACTTC
NA TRBJ2-3 TRBV19 NA CASSIRQVRRGTDTQYF TGTGCCAGTAGTATCAGACAGGTTAGGAGAGGCACAGATACGCAGTATTTT
NA TRBJ2-3 TRBV30 NA CAWSMGRTDTQYF TGTGCCTGGAGTATGGGGAGGACAGATACGCAGTATTTT
NA TRBJ1-1 TRBV6-5 few CASSRRRNTEAFF TGTGCCAGCAGCCGTCGGAGGAACACTGAAGCTTTCTTT
NA TRBJ2-1 TRBV11-2 NA CASSPYGNEQFF TGTGCCAGCAGCCCCTACGGGAATGAGCAGTTCTTC
NA TRBJ1-2 TRBV7-9 few CASSLAEAPMGYTF TGTGCCAGCAGCTTAGCCGAGGCCCCGATGGGCTACACCTTC
NA TRBJ1-3 TRBV28 NA CASSKGDWYSSGNTIYF TGTGCCAGCAGCAAGGGGGATTGGTACAGCTCTGGAAACACCATATATTTT
NA TRBJ2-1 TRBV7-2 once CASSAQGGSYNEQFF TGTGCCAGCAGCGCCCAGGGTGGCTCCTACAATGAGCAGTTCTTC
NA TRBJ2-7 TRBV19 NA CASSIRGYEQYF TGTGCCAGTAGTATCCGAGGGTACGAGCAGTACTTC
NA TRBJ1-4 TRBV5-4 NA CASSLGAATNEKLFF TGTGCCAGCAGCTTGGGAGCTGCAACTAATGAAAAACTGTTTTTT
TRBD1 TRBJ1-3 TRBV4-3 NA CASSQDFIQGAAGNTIYF TGCGCCAGCAGCCAAGACTTTATCCAGGGGGCGGCTGGAAACACCATATATTTT
NA TRBJ2-1 TRBV30 NA CAWDGWAGYNEQFF TGTGCCTGGGATGGTTGGGCGGGCTACAATGAGCAGTTCTTC
TRBD1 TRBJ2-7 TRBV6-5 NA CASSFRQGDPYEQYF TGTGCCAGCAGTTTTAGACAGGGGGACCCCTACGAGCAGTACTTC
TRBD1 TRBJ2-5 TRBV7-2 NA CASSQDRGRETQYF TGTGCCAGCAGCCAGGACAGGGGGCGAGAGACCCAGTACTTC
NA TRBJ1-2 TRBV7-3 NA CASSLRRGGSYTF TGTGCCAGCAGCTTAAGGCGAGGCGGAAGCTACACCTTC
NA TRBJ1-3 TRBV11-3 NA CASSLTGVSGNTIYF TGTGCCAGCAGCTTAACAGGAGTGAGTGGAAACACCATATATTTT
TRBD1 TRBJ1-4 TRBV5-8 NA CASSLGTGGFREKLFF TGTGCCAGCAGCTTGGGGACAGGGGGATTCAGGGAAAAACTGTTTTTT
NA TRBJ1-5 TRBV30 once CAWAAGSNQPQHF TGTGCCTGGGCGGCAGGGAGCAATCAGCCCCAGCATTTT
TRBD2 TRBJ2-5 TRBV2 NA CASTREGSGVETQYF TGTGCCAGCACGAGAGAAGGAAGCGGGGTGGAGACCCAGTACTTC
TRBD1 TRBJ2-1 TRBV6-5 NA CASTRDRGRNEQFF TGTGCCAGCACCCGGGACAGGGGGCGGAATGAGCAGTTCTTC
NA TRBJ1-5 TRBV21-1 NA CASSKEKEQGNQPQHF TGTGCCAGCAGCAAAGAGAAGGAACAGGGGAATCAGCCCCAGCATTTT